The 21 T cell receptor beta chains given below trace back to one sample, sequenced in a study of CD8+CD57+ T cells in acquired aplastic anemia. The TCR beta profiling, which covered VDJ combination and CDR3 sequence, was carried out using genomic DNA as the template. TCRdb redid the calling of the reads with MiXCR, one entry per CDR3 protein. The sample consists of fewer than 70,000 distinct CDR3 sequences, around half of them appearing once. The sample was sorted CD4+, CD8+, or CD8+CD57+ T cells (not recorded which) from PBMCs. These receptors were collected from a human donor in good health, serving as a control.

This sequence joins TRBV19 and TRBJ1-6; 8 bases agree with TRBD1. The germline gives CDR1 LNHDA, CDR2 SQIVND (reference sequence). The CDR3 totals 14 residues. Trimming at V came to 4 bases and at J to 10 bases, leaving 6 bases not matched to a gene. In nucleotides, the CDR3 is TGTGCCAGTAGTACCGGACAGGGCGGCTCACCCCTCCACTTT. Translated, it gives CASSTGQGGSPLHF. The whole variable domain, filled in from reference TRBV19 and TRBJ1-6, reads DGGITQSPKYLFRKEGQNVTLSCEQNLNHDAMYWYRQDPGQGLRLIYYSQIVNDFQKGDIAEGYSVSREKKESFPLTVTSAQKNPTAFYLCASSTGQGGSPLHFGNGTRLTVT.

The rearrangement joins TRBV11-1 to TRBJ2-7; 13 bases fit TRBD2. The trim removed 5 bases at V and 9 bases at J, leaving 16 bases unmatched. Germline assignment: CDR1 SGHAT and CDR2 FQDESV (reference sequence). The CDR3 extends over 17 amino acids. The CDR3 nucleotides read TGTGCCAGCAGCCCTAAAGGACTAGCGGGGGAGTTCAACGTGCAGTACTTC. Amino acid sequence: CASSPKGLAGEFNVQYF. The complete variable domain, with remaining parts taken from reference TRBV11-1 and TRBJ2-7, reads EAEVAQSPRYKITEKSQAVAFWCDPISGHATLYWYRQILGQGPELLVQFQDESVVDDSQLPKDRFSAERLKGVDSTLKIQPAELGDSAMYLCASSPKGLAGEFNVQYFGPGTRLTVT.

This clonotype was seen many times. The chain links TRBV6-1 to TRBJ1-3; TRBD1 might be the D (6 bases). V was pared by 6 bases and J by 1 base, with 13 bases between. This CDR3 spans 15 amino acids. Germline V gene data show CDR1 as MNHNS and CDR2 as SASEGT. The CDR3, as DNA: TGTGCCAGCAGCCTGGAAACAGGGTCTGGAAACACCATATATTTT. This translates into CASSLETGSGNTIYF.

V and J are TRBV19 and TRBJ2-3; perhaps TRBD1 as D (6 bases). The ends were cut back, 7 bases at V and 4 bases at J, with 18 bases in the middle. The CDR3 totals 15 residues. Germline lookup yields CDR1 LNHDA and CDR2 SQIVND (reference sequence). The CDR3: CASKISGRGADTQYF. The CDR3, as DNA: TGTGCCAGTAAGATATCGGGCAGGGGAGCAGATACGCAGTATTTT.

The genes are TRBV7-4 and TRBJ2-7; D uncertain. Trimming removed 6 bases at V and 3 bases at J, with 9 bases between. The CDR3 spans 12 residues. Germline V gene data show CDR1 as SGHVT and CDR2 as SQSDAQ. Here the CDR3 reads CASSSLGYEQYF. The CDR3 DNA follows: TGTGCCAGCAGTTCCTTGGGCTACGAGCAGTACTTC.

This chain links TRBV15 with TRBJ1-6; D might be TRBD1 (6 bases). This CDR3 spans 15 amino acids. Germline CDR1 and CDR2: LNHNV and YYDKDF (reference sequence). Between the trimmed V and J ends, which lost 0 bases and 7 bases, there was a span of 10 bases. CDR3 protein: CATSREDSKNSPLHF. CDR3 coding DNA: TGTGCCACCAGCAGAGAGGACAGTAAGAATTCACCCCTCCACTTT.

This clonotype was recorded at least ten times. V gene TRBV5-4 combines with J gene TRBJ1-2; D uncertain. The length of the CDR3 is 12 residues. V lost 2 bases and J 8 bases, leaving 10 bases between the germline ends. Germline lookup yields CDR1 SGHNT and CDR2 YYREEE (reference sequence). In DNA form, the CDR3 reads TGTGCCAGCAGCTTCCGGGCGGGAGGCTACACCTTC. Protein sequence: CASSFRAGGYTF.

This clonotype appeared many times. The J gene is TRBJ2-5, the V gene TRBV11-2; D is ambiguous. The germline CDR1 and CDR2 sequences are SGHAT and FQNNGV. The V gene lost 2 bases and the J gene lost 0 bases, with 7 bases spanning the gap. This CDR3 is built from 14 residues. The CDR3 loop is CASSLWPDQETQYF. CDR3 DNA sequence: TGTGCCAGCAGCTTATGGCCAGACCAAGAGACCCAGTACTTC.

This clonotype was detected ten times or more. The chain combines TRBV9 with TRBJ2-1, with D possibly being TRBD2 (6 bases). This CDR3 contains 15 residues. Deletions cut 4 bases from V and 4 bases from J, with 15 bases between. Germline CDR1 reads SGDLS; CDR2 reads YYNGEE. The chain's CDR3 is CASSPPGLGYNEQFF. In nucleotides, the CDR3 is TGTGCCAGCAGCCCCCCGGGACTGGGTTACAATGAGCAGTTCTTC.

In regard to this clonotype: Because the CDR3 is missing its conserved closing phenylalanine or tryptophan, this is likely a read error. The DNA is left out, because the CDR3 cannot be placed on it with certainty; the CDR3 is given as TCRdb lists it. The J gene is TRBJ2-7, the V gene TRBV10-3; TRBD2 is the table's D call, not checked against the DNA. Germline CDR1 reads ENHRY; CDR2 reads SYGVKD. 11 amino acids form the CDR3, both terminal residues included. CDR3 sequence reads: CAISESGQGLT.

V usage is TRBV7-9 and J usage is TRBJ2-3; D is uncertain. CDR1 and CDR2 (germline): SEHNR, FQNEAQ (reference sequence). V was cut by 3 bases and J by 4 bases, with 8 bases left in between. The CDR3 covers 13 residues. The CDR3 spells CASSFASPDTQYF. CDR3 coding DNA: TGTGCCAGCAGCTTTGCCAGCCCAGATACGCAGTATTTT.

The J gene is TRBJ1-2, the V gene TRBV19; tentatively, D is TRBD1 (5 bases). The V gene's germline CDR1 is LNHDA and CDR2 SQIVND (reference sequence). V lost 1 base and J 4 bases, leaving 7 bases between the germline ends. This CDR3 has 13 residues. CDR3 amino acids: CASSIAGGYGYTF. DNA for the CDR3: TGTGCCAGTAGTATAGCGGGGGGCTATGGCTACACCTTC.

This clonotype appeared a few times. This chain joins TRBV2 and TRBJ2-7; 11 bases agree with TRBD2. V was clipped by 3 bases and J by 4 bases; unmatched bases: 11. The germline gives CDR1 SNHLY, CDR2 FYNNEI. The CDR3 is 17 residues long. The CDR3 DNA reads TGTGCCAGCAGTGATGTAGATAGCGGGAGGGCCCCGTACGAGCAGTACTTC. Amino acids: CASSDVDSGRAPYEQYF.

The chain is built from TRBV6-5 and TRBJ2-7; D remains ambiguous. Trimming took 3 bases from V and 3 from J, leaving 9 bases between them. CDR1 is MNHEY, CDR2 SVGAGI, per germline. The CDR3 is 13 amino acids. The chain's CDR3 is CASSYRLGYEQYF. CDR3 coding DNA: TGTGCCAGCAGTTATAGGCTGGGCTACGAGCAGTACTTC.

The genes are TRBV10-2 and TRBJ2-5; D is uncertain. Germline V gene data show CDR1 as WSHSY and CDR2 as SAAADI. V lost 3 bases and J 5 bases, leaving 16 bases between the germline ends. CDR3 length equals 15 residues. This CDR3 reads CASSENWAGRETQYF. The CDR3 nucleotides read TGCGCCAGCAGTGAAAATTGGGCAGGTCGGGAGACCCAGTACTTC.

This chain's CDR3 is CATSRGGQGAYEQYV. DNA of the CDR3: TGTGCCACCAGCAGAGGAGGACAGGGGGCTTACGAGCAGTACGTC. The chain recombines TRBV15 with TRBJ2-7; 11 bases agree with TRBD1. The CDR3 sequence is 15 residues long. V shed 1 base, J shed 4 bases, and the junction held 3 bases outside the gene matches. CDR1 is LNHNV, CDR2 YYDKDF, per germline (reference sequence).

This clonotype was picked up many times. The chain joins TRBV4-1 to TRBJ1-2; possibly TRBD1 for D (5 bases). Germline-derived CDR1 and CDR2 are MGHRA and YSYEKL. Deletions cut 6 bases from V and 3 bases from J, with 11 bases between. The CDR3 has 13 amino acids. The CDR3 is CASRGETYYGYTF. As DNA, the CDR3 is TGCGCCAGCAGGGGGGAAACTTACTATGGCTACACCTTC.

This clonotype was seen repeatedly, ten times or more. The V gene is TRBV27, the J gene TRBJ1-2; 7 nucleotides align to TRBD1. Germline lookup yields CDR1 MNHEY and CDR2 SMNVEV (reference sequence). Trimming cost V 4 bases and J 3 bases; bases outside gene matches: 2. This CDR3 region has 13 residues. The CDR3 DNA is TGTGCCAGCAGTTCTACAGGGGACTATGGCTACACCTTC. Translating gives CASSSTGDYGYTF.

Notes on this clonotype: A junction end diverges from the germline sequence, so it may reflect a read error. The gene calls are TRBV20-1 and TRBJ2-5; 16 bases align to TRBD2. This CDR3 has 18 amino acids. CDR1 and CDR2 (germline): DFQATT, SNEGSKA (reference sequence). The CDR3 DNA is TGCTGTGCTAGCCACGGGACTAGCGGGAGGGGGTACCAAGAGACCCAGTACTTC. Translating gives CCASHGTSGRGYQETQYF.

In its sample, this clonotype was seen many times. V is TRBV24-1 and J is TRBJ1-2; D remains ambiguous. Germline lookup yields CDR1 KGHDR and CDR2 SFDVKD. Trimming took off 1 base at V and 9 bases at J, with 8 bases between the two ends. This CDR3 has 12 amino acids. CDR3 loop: CATSDLYRSYTF. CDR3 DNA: TGTGCCACCAGTGATTTATATCGCAGCTACACCTTC.

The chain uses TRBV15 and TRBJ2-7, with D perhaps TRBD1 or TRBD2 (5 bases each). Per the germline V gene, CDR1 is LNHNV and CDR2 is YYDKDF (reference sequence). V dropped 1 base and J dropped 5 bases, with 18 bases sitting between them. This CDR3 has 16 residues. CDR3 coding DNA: TGTGCCACCAGCAGAGTCTATCCGAGGTTGGGGGACGAGCAGTACTTC. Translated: CATSRVYPRLGDEQYF.